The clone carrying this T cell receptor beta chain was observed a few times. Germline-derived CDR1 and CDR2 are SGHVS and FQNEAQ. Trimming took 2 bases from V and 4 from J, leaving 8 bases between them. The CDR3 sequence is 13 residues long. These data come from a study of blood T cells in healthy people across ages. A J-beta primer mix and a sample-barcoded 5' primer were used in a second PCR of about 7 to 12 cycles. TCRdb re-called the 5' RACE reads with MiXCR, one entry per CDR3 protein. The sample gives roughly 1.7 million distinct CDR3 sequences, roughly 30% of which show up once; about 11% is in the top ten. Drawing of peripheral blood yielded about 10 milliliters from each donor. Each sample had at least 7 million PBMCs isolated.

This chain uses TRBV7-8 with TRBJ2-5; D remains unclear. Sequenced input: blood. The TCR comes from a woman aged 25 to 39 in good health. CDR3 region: CASSLYLGETQYF. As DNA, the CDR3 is TGTGCCAGCAGCTTATACCTCGGAGAGACCCAGTACTTC.